This T cell receptor beta chain was sequenced in a study of PD-L1 blockade in urothelial cancer. At the level of the study: Starting at some point between 2014 and 2015, patients were given atezolizumab (1,200 mg intravenously every 3 weeks). Blood yielded a median of around 150,000 T cells per sample. Study results and limitations: Better survival was predicted by below-median pretreatment blood TCR clonality.

To note about this clone: The target antigen is unknown.

The time point is: peripheral blood 6 weeks after treatment start. Added to each PCR by spiking were synthetic TCR analog templates. TCRdb's copy holds only in-frame clones and misses some; the assay was immunoSEQ multiplex PCR. The sample shows tens of thousands of clones, 70% to 85% of them seen only once. CDR1 is SGHRS and CDR2 is YFSETQ in the germline V gene. Trimming stripped 0 bases from V and 2 bases from J, with 13 bases between. This CDR3 comprises 16 residues. This sequence originates from a man in his fifties or sixties with urothelial cancer. V is TRBV5-1 and J is TRBJ2-3, with a possible D match to TRBD2 (6 bases). The sequencing here drew on PBMCs, taken around atezolizumab (anti-PD-L1) treatment. The CDR3 here is CASSLGSGGNTDTQYF. The CDR3 DNA sequence: TGCGCCAGCAGCTTGGGTTCTGGGGGGAACACAGATACGCAGTATTTT. The variable domain in full, with the rest retrieved from reference TRBV5-1 and TRBJ2-3, is KAGVTQTPRYLIKTRGQQVTLSCSPISGHRSVSWYQQTPGQGLQFLFEYFSETQRNKGNFPGRFSGRQFSNSRSEMNVSTLELGDSALYLCASSLGSGGNTDTQYFGPGTRLTVL.